The TCR beta chain under discussion was sequenced for a study of T cells after yellow fever vaccination. As TCR cDNA was made by 5'RACE template switching, a universal primer site and UMIs were added. One entry per CDR3 protein, called by TCRdb with MiXCR from the 5' RACE reads. The data show hundreds of thousands of distinct CDR3 sequences, under 9% seen once. The ends were cut back, 10 bases at V and 4 bases at J, with 18 bases in the middle. The CDR3 totals 14 residues. Findings of the study overall: Most clones from primary vaccination resurfaced after the booster (nearly 97% CD4, about 91% CD8). CD4 and CD8 compartments shared a small share of clonotypes. Highly abundant clonotypes carried over from the bulk population could end up in FACS-sorted repertoires as contaminants.

A few counts support this clonotype. Its specificity is unknown. This clonotype originated in a young man who received the YFV17D yellow fever vaccine. The gene calls are TRBV12-3 or TRBV12-4 and TRBJ2-3; the D gene is possibly TRBD1 (5 bases). Here the sequenced sample was CD4+ T cells sorted from PBMCs, taken 5 days after the yellow fever booster vaccination. The CDR3 region is CATSWTTLPDTQYF. In DNA form, the CDR3 reads TGTGCCACTTCCTGGACAACCCTCCCAGATACGCAGTATTTT.